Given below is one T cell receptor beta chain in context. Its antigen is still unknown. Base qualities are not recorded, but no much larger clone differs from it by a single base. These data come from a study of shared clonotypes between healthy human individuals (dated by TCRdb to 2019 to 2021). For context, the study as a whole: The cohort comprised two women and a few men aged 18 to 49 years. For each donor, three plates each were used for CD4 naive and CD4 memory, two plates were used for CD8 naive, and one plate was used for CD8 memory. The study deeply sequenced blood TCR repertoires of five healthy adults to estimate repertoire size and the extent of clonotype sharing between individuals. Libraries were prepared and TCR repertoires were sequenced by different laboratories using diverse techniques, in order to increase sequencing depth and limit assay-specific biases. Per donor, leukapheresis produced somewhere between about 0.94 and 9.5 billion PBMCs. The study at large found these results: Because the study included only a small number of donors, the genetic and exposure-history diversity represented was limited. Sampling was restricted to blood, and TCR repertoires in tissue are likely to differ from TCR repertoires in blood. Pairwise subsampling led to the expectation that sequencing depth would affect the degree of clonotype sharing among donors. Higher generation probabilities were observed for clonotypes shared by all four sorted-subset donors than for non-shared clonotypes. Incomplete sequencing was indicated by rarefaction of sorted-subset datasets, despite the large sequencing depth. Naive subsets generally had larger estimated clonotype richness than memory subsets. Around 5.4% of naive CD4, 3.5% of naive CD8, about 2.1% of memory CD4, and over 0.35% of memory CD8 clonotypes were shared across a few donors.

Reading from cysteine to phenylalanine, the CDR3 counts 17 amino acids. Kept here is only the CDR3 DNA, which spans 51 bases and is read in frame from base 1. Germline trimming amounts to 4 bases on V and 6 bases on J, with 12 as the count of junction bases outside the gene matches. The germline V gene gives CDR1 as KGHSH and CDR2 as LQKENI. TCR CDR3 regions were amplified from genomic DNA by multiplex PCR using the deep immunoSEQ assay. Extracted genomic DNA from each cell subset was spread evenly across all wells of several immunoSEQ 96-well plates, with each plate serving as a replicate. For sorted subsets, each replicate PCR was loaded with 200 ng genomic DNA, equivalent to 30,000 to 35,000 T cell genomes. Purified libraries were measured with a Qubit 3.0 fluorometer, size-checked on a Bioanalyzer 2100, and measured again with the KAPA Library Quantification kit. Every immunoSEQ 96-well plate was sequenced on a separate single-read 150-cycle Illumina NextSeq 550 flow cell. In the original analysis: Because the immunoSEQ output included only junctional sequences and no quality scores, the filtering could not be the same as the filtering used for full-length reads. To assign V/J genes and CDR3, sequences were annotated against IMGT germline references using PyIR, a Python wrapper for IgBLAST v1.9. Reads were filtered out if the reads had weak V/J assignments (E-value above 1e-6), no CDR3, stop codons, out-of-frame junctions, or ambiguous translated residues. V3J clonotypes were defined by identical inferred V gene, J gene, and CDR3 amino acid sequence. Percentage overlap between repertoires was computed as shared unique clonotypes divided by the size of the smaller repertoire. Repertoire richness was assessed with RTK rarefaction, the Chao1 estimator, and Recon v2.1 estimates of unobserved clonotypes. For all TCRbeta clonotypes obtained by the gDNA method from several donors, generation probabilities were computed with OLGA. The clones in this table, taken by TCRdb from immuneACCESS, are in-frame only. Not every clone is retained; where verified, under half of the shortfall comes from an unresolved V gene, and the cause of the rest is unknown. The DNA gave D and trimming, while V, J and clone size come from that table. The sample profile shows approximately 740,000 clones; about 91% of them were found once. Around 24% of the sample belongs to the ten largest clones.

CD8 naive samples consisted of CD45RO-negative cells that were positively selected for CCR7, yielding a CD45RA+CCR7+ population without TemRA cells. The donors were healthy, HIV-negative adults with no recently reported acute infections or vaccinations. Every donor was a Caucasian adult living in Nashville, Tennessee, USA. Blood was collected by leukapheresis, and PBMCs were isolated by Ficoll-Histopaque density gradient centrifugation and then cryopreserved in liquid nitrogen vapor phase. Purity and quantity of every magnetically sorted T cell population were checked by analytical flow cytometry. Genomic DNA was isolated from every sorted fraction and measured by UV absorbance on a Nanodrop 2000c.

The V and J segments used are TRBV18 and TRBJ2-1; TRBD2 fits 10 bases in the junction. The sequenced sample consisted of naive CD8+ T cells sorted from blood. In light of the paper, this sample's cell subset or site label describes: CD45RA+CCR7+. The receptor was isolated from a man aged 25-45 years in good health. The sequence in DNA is TGTGCCAGCTCACACCGACTAGCGGGCCGAGGCGGCAATGAGCAGTTCTTC. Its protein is CASSHRLAGRGGNEQFF.